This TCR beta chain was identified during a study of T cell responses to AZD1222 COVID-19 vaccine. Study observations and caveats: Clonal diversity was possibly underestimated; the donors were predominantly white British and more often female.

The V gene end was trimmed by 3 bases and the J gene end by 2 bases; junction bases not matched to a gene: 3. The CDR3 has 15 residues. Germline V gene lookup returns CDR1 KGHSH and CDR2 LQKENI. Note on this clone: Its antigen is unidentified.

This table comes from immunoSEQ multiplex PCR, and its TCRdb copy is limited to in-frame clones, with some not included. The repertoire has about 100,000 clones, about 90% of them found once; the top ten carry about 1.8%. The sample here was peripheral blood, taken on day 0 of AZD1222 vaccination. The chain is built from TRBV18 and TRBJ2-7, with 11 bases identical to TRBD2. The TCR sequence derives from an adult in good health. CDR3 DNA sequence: TGTGCCAGCTCACCCCAACTAGCGGGAGCCTACGAGCAGTACTTC. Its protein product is CASSPQLAGAYEQYF.